The next 26 T cell receptor beta chains were all read from a single sample in a study of cytomegalovirus exposure and HLA in healthy donors. Both 60 Vbeta primers and 13 Jbeta primers went into the PCR. Sequenced by immunoSEQ multiplex PCR; TCRdb stores in-frame clones only, minus some. The data contain about 180,000 clones, 82% of them seen just once; the ten biggest clones take up 1.5%. Sequenced sample: PBMCs. These TCRs come from a man aged 35-49 years in good health and CMV-seronegative.

This sequence joins TRBV7-2 and TRBJ2-7; D gene unclear. Germline V lookup: CDR1 SGHTA, CDR2 FQGNSA. The V and J ends lost 8 bases and 1 base respectively, with 15 bases between them. The CDR3 is 14 amino acids. CDR3 loop: CASLHGPLSYEQYF. In DNA form, the CDR3 reads TGTGCCAGCCTTCATGGCCCCTTATCCTACGAGCAGTACTTC.

The J gene is TRBJ2-7, the V gene TRBV19; 12 nucleotides agree with TRBD1. This CDR3 region has 15 residues. V shed 2 bases, J shed 4 bases, and the junction held 3 bases outside the gene matches. Germline CDR1 is LNHDA and CDR2 is SQIVND (reference sequence). The CDR3 loop is CASSITGQGAYEQYF. In nucleotides, the CDR3 is TGTGCCAGTAGTATAACGGGACAGGGGGCTTACGAGCAGTACTTC.

In its sample, this clone was seen once. The chain combines TRBV7-2 with TRBJ2-3; D gene unclear. The CDR3 runs to 13 residues. The germline gives CDR1 SGHTA, CDR2 FQGNSA. Trimming took 1 base from V and 4 from J, leaving 6 bases between them. The CDR3 bases are TGTGCCAGCAGCTTAGTAGAACCAGATACGCAGTATTTT. Its translation: CASSLVEPDTQYF.

The chain has TRBV7-2 and TRBJ1-1; D gene uncertain. CDR1 and CDR2 (germline): SGHTA, FQGNSA. The CDR3 loop spans 14 amino acids. V lost 5 bases to trimming and J lost 6 bases, with 16 bases between them. DNA of the CDR3: TGTGCCAGCAGCCGAGGAAATACACCTTCTGAAGCTTTCTTT. It translates to CASSRGNTPSEAFF.

The V gene is TRBV19, the J gene TRBJ2-5; 7 positions match TRBD2. Germline CDR1 reads LNHDA; CDR2 reads SQIVND (reference sequence). The CDR3 extends over 15 amino acids. Trimming at V came to 4 bases and at J to 4 bases, leaving 9 bases not matched to a gene. CDR3 coding DNA: TGTGCCAGTAGTAGGGGGGGGGTTTTCGTAGAGACCCAGTACTTC. Amino acid sequence: CASSRGGVFVETQYF.

The chain links TRBV2 to TRBJ2-7; 12 bases align to TRBD2. V was clipped by 8 bases and J by 3 bases; unmatched bases: 2. This CDR3 has 13 residues. From germline, CDR1 is SNHLY and CDR2 FYNNEI. CDR3 protein: CASQLAGGYEQYF. CDR3 sequence (DNA): TGTGCCAGCCAACTAGCGGGAGGCTACGAGCAGTACTTC.

This sequence joins TRBV6-5 and TRBJ1-4; no clear D. V lost 2 bases to trimming and J lost 8 bases, with 12 bases between them. Per germline, CDR1 MNHEY and CDR2 SVGAGI. The CDR3 totals 14 residues. The DNA of the CDR3 is TGTGCCAGCAGTTACAACGGGGTAGGGGAAAAACTGTTTTTT. Amino acids: CASSYNGVGEKLFF.

This clone has just one count. The rearrangement links TRBV9 to TRBJ2-7; 10 positions match TRBD1. The CDR3 runs to 13 residues. The germline V gene encodes CDR1 SGDLS and CDR2 YYNGEE. After removal of 2 bases from V and 6 bases from J, the junction contained 2 bases not matched to a gene. The CDR3 protein is CASSVRDRGEQYF. CDR3 nucleotides: TGTGCCAGCAGCGTCAGGGACAGGGGCGAGCAGTACTTC.

The chain joins TRBV19 to TRBJ1-3; perhaps TRBD1 as D (5 bases). This CDR3 has 15 amino acids. The V end was cut by 5 bases, the J end by 0 bases, with 11 bases between. Germline V gives CDR1 LNHDA, CDR2 SQIVND (reference sequence). The CDR3 nucleotides read TGTGCCAGTAGTCCCGACAGCAACTCTGGAAACACCATATATTTT. Translating it yields CASSPDSNSGNTIYF.

The rearrangement links TRBV6-5 to TRBJ2-7, with 7 positions matching TRBD1. Germline values: CDR1 MNHEY, CDR2 SVGAGI. With 7 bases clipped from V and 1 base from J, the junction kept 1 base outside the gene matches. The CDR3 contains 12 residues. CDR3 loop: CASTDRSYEQYF. DNA of the CDR3: TGTGCCAGCACGGACAGGTCCTACGAGCAGTACTTC.

The chain joins TRBV18 to TRBJ2-1, with TRBD2 matching over 13 bases. The length of the CDR3 is 16 residues. Germline lookup yields CDR1 KGHSH and CDR2 LQKENI. Unmatched junction bases numbered 7, after V lost 3 bases and J lost 8 bases. CDR3 protein: CASSPQLAGGRDEQFF. The CDR3 DNA reads TGTGCCAGCTCACCCCAACTAGCGGGAGGGCGTGATGAGCAGTTCTTC.

This clone was picked up a small number of times. The V and J genes are TRBV25-1 and TRBJ1-2, with 7 bases aligning to TRBD1. CDR3 length equals 14 residues. The V gene end was trimmed by 10 bases and the J gene end by 4 bases; junction bases not matched to a gene: 12. CDR1 is MGHDK, CDR2 SYGVNS, per germline. Written as DNA, the CDR3 is TGTGCCACCGAGGGGGCCGCCTCCCCCTATGGCTACACCTTC. This codes for CATEGAASPYGYTF.

DNA of the CDR3: TGTGCCAGCAGCTTCCGGGTCAATGAGCAGTTCTTC. It specifies CASSFRVNEQFF. The chain uses TRBV9 and TRBJ2-1; no clear D. The CDR3 consists of 12 residues. Germline CDR1 is SGDLS and CDR2 is YYNGEE. Trimming removed 4 bases from V and 6 bases from J, with 8 bases in between.

This chain joins TRBV12-5 and TRBJ2-7; 9 bases map to TRBD1. Unmatched junction bases numbered 9, after V lost 3 bases and J lost 0 bases. The length of the CDR3 is 17 residues. The germline V gene has CDR1 LGHNT and CDR2 FRNRAP. Here the CDR3 DNA reads TGTGCTAGTGGTTTCTCGATAACACAGGGGGCCTCCTACGAGCAGTACTTC. As protein: CASGFSITQGASYEQYF. Using reference TRBV12-5 and TRBJ2-7 for the parts outside the CDR3, the full variable domain is DARVTQTPRHKVTEMGQEVTMRCQPILGHNTVFWYRQTMMQGLELLAYFRNRAPLDDSGMPKDRFSAEMPDATLATLKIQPSEPRDSAVYFCASGFSITQGASYEQYFGPGTRLTVT.

The chain employs TRBV27 and TRBJ1-5, with 7 nucleotides matching TRBD1. Trimming removed 6 bases from V and 2 bases from J; junction bases left unmatched: 13. Germline CDR1 is MNHEY and CDR2 is SMNVEV (reference sequence). This CDR3 region has 17 residues. The CDR3 DNA sequence: TGTGCCAGCAGCCCGGTGGGTGGGACAGATGGCAATCAGCCCCAGCATTTT. Translation: CASSPVGGTDGNQPQHF.

The chain joins TRBV19 to TRBJ2-5, with 11 bases that match TRBD1. Germline assignment: CDR1 LNHDA and CDR2 SQIVND (reference sequence). This CDR3 region has 15 residues. V dropped 6 bases and J dropped 0; count of bases not matched to a gene: 3. The CDR3, as DNA: TGTGCCAGTAGGGTGGGACAGGGGGACCAAGAGACCCAGTACTTC. Amino acid sequence: CASRVGQGDQETQYF.

The gene calls are TRBV4-3 and TRBJ2-5, with a weak D call TRBD2 (6 bases). V lost 0 bases and J 0 bases, leaving 14 bases between the germline ends. In germline, CDR1 is LGHNA, CDR2 YSLEER. The CDR3 loop spans 17 amino acids. The DNA of the CDR3 is TGCGCCAGCAGCCAAGATGGTAGCGGCCTGTACCAAGAGACCCAGTACTTC. This translates into CASSQDGSGLYQETQYF.

This clone showed up just a few times. The V call is TRBV9, the J call TRBJ2-6, with D maybe TRBD1 (6 bases). CDR3 length equals 12 residues. Trimming cost V 4 bases and J 15 bases, with 14 bases left between them. Germline assignment: CDR1 SGDLS and CDR2 YYNGEE. The DNA for the CDR3 is TGTGCCAGCAGCCTATTACAGGGAACCCTGACTTTC. This codes for CASSLLQGTLTF.

Note on this clone: Other DNA sequences in the sample encode the same CDR3. V and J are TRBV5-1 and TRBJ2-5, with 10 bases matching TRBD1. Germline loops: CDR1 SGHRS, CDR2 YFSETQ. Losses at the gene ends were 0 bases for V and 5 bases for J; bases not matched to a gene: 1. The CDR3 runs 14 residues. The CDR3 DNA is TGCGCCAGCAGCTTGGGGGACAGGGGTGAGACCCAGTACTTC. Translation: CASSLGDRGETQYF.

CDR3: CASSLVKGQGKGYTF. CDR3 coding DNA: TGTGCCAGCAGCTTGGTGAAGGGGCAGGGGAAGGGCTACACCTTC. The rearrangement joins TRBV5-8 to TRBJ1-2; perhaps TRBD1 as D (6 bases). The CDR3 is made up of 15 amino acids. CDR1 is SGHTS, CDR2 YDEGEE, per germline. Trimming took off 0 bases at V and 8 bases at J, with 17 bases between the two ends. Variable domain in full (rest from reference TRBV5-8 and TRBJ1-2): EAGVTQSPTHLIKTRGQQATLRCSPISGHTSVYWYQQALGLGLQFLLWYDEGEERNRGNFPPRFSGRQFPNYSSELNVNALELEDSALYLCASSLVKGQGKGYTFGSGTRLTVV.

The rearrangement uses TRBV28 and TRBJ2-3; TRBD1 matches at 8 bases. The CDR3 totals 15 residues. CDR1 MDHEN and CDR2 SYDVKM come from the germline V gene. Trimming took 5 bases from V and 0 from J; bases not matched to a gene: 4. The CDR3 is CASSPDRVSTDTQYF. CDR3 nucleotide sequence: TGTGCCAGCAGTCCGGACAGGGTTAGCACAGATACGCAGTATTTT.

This sequence joins TRBV4-2 and TRBJ1-3; D remains ambiguous. The CDR3 is 14 amino acids. Germline CDR1 LGHNA, CDR2 YNFKEQ. Trimming removed 1 base from V and 1 base from J, with 5 bases in between. The CDR3 DNA reads TGTGCCAGCAGCCAAGTTCGGTCTGGAAACACCATATATTTT. Protein: CASSQVRSGNTIYF.

As regards this clone: A read error may produce the germline difference seen at one junction end. V and J are TRBV7-9 and TRBJ1-6; a possible D gene is TRBD1 (5 bases). Germline V lookup: CDR1 SEHNR, CDR2 FQNEAQ (reference sequence). This CDR3 is 15 amino acids long. CDR3 region: CSSSWGTGGNSPLHF. The CDR3 DNA reads as TGTTCCAGCAGCTGGGGGACGGGAGGGAATTCACCCCTCCACTTT. The full variable domain, in which reference TRBV7-9 and TRBJ1-6 provide the parts outside the CDR3, is DTGVSQNPRHKITKRGQNVTFRCDPISEHNRLYWYRQTLGQGPEFLTYFQNEAQLEKSRLLSDRFSAERPKGSFSTLEIQRTEQGDSAMYLCSSSWGTGGNSPLHFGNGTRLTVT.

The chain recombines TRBV28 with TRBJ1-3; 8 nucleotides align to TRBD1. This CDR3 spans 15 amino acids. Per germline, CDR1 MDHEN and CDR2 SYDVKM. The ends lost 6 bases at V and 3 bases at J; junction bases unmatched: 7. The CDR3 reads CASSPAGGFGNTIYF. The CDR3 coding sequence is TGTGCCAGCAGCCCCGCAGGGGGCTTTGGAAACACCATATATTTT. The full variable domain, rest sourced from reference TRBV28 and TRBJ1-3, is DVKVTQSSRYLVKRTGEKVFLECVQDMDHENMFWYRQDPGLGLRLIYFSYDVKMKEKGDIPEGYSVSREKKERFSLILESASTNQTSMYLCASSPAGGFGNTIYFGEGSWLTVV.

This chain links TRBV5-8 with TRBJ1-5; weak D call: TRBD1 (6 bases). The CDR3 loop spans 15 amino acids. V lost 1 base to trimming and J lost 2 bases, with 10 bases between them. Looked up from germline, CDR1 is SGHTS and CDR2 is YDEGEE. The DNA of the CDR3 is TGTGCCAGCAGCTTGCAGGGGTATGGCAATCAGCCCCAGCATTTT. This encodes CASSLQGYGNQPQHF.

The chain combines TRBV6-1 with TRBJ2-7, with 12 bases aligning to TRBD2. This CDR3 is 14 amino acids long. With V trimmed by 6 bases and J by 6 bases, 6 bases remained unmatched. Germline V gives CDR1 MNHNS, CDR2 SASEGT. In DNA, the CDR3 is TGTGCCAGCAGCCCCACTAGCGGGAGGCTCGAGCAGTACTTC. Its protein product is CASSPTSGRLEQYF.